These 11 T cell receptor beta chains originate from one sample sequenced in a study of OX40 agonist ivuxolimab in advanced cancers. Libraries came from the immunoSEQ multiplex PCR assay. TCRdb mirrors the immuneACCESS table, restricted to in-frame sequences. Some clones are absent from its copies; in checked studies, under half trace to an unresolved V gene, and the reason for the others is unknown. This sample comprises some 19,000 clones, 85% to 90% of them detected only once. The ten largest clones capture just over 20% of the sample. The starting material was CD4+ or CD8+ T cells sorted from blood, obtained in a trial of the OX40 agonist ivuxolimab. These receptors originate from an adult with an advanced solid tumor such as melanoma, head and neck, liver or kidney cancer.

This clone was recorded a few times. The chain carries TRBV21-1 and TRBJ1-2. TRBV21-1 is an annotated pseudogene. CDR3 size: 13 residues. This CDR3 is CASSKGGTDGYTF. DNA for the CDR3: TGTGCCAGCAGCAAAGGGGGGACCGATGGCTACACCTTC.

CDR3 nucleotide sequence: TGTGCCAGCACGTGGTCGACAGGAATTGCTGAAGCTTTCTTT. It encodes CASTWSTGIAEAFF. This chain joins TRBV6-5 and TRBJ1-1; possibly TRBD1 for D (6 bases). Looked up from germline, CDR1 is MNHEY and CDR2 is SVGAGI. Trimming left V 7 bases short and J 6 bases short, with 18 bases between. This CDR3 is 14 amino acids long.

V usage is TRBV10-3 and J usage is TRBJ2-3; 9 nucleotides align to TRBD2. The CDR3 contains 15 residues. Germline values: CDR1 ENHRY, CDR2 SYGVKD. J was trimmed by 0 bases and V by 7 bases; bases with no gene match: 5. The CDR3 DNA sequence: TGTGCCATCACCATGACTAGCGGAAGCACAGATACGCAGTATTTT. Translated: CAITMTSGSTDTQYF.

The chain carries TRBV2 and TRBJ2-7; 10 nucleotides align to TRBD1. Germline V gives CDR1 SNHLY, CDR2 FYNNEI. The V gene end was trimmed by 2 bases and the J gene end by 5 bases; junction bases not matched to a gene: 15. The CDR3 sequence is 18 residues long. CDR3 protein: CASSEKGTGVFWGDEQYF. CDR3 coding DNA: TGTGCCAGCAGTGAAAAGGGGACAGGGGTCTTCTGGGGAGACGAGCAGTACTTC.

As concerns this clone: The junction does not match germline at one end; this may be a read error. V usage is TRBV7-9 and J usage is TRBJ1-3; D uncertain. CDR1 SEHNR and CDR2 FQNEAQ come from the germline V gene (reference sequence). This CDR3 spans 8 amino acids. In nucleotides, the CDR3 is TGTGCCAGCAGCCTCGGAGTCTTT. This codes for CASSLGVF.

In the case of this clone: This is likely a read error, given that the CDR3 carries no conserved phenylalanine or tryptophan at its end. It is unclear where the CDR3 begins or ends on the DNA, so no DNA is shown, and the CDR3 is as TCRdb lists it. This chain connects TRBV11-3 to TRBJ2-6; whether TRBD1, the table's D call, matches the DNA was not checked. Germline-derived CDR1 and CDR2 are SGHNT and YENEEA. The CDR3 has 12 amino acids, counting both end residues. The CDR3 loop is CASSCHPDLDKV.

By frequency in the sample, this clone is medium-sized. The rearrangement links TRBV10-2 to TRBJ1-1, with TRBD1 as a possible D gene (5 bases). Trimming took 7 bases from V and 7 from J, leaving 13 bases between them. CDR3 length: 12 residues. Germline CDR1 is WSHSY and CDR2 is SAAADI. The CDR3, as DNA: TGCGCCAGCACACGGGACCTCCTTGAAGCTTTCTTT. As protein: CASTRDLLEAFF.

The V call is TRBV27, the J call TRBJ2-7, with a weak D call TRBD2 (5 bases). From germline, CDR1 is MNHEY and CDR2 SMNVEV (reference sequence). V was cut by 3 bases and J by 4 bases, with 16 bases left in between. This CDR3 contains 15 residues. In DNA, the CDR3 is TGTGCCAGCAGTTTGGAGCAAGGACTGGCGTACGAGCAGTACTTC. Translated: CASSLEQGLAYEQYF.

J is TRBJ1-3 and V is TRBV7-9; D remains unclear. V was trimmed by 8 bases and J by 0 bases, leaving 23 bases between them. The germline V gene has CDR1 SEHNR and CDR2 FQNEAQ (reference sequence). The CDR3 sequence is 18 residues long. The CDR3 is CASFDWMGSGVSGNTIYF. DNA of the CDR3: TGTGCCAGCTTCGACTGGATGGGGTCCGGTGTCTCTGGAAACACCATATATTTT.

By sample fraction, this clone is medium-sized. The chain combines TRBV6-1 with TRBJ1-5; 7 positions match TRBD1. This CDR3 region has 14 residues. Germline V CDR1 and CDR2: MNHNS, SASEGT. After removal of 5 bases from V and 4 bases from J, the junction contained 5 bases not matched to a gene. CDR3: CASSTGQKNQPQHF. DNA for the CDR3: TGTGCCAGCAGTACGGGACAGAAAAATCAGCCCCAGCATTTT.

The rearrangement uses TRBV19 and TRBJ1-1, with D possibly TRBD1 on 5 matching bases. This CDR3 has 12 amino acids. V gave up 11 bases and J gave up 6 bases, with 16 bases separating them. CDR1 is LNHDA and CDR2 is SQIVND in the germline V gene (reference sequence). The CDR3 DNA is TGTGCCTGCGTGCGGGGAGGGGCTGAAGCTTTCTTT. It specifies CACVRGGAEAFF.